The table lists the clone carrying this TCR beta chain with many counts. The data were obtained in a study of T-cell reconstitution after alpha-beta-depleted transplantation in children. Trimming cost V 6 bases and J 7 bases; bases outside gene matches: 12. Per germline, CDR1 DFQATT and CDR2 SNEGSKA (reference sequence). This CDR3 spans 15 amino acids. Preparation of the TCRbeta library used unique molecular identifiers. TCRdb re-analysed the PCR reads in MiXCR, keeping a single row per CDR3 protein. The sample shows 240,000 or so distinct CDR3 sequences, around 12% of them seen only once. The specimen comprised PBMCs from the stem cell graft donor, sampled from the stem cell graft. This TCR was sampled from a human donor who donated a stem cell graft to a child with acute lymphoblastic leukemia. This chain joins TRBV20-1 and TRBJ2-5; 12 bases map to TRBD2. CDR3 nucleotides: TGCAGTGCCCCCCGACTAGCGGGGGACCAGGGGACCCAGTACTTC. Encoded protein: CSAPRLAGDQGTQYF.